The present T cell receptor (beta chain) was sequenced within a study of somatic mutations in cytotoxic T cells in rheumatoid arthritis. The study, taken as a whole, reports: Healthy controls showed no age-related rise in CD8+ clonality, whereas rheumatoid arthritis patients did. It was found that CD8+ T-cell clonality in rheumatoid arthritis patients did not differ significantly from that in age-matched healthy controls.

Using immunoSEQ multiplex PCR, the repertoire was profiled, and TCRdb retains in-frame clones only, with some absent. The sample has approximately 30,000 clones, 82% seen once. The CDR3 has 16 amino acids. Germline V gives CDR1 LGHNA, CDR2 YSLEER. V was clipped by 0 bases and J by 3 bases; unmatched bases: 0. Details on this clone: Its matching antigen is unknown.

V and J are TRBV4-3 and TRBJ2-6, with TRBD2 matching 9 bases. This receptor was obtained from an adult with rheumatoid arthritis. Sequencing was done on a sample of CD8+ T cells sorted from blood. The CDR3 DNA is TGCGCCAGCAGCCAAGAAGCGGGGGGTGGGGCCAACGTCCTGACTTTC. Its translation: CASSQEAGGGANVLTF.